This T cell receptor beta chain was obtained from a study of CDR3 diversity in severe acne. Germline V gene lookup returns CDR1 SGHNT and CDR2 YYREEE (reference sequence). J gave up 5 bases and V 1 base, and 6 bases lay outside the gene matches. The CDR3 totals 15 residues. From the PCR reads, TCRdb called clonotypes with MiXCR, one entry per CDR3 protein. The table shows some 90,000 distinct CDR3 sequences, with about 53% occurring only once. The receptor comes from a male donor with severe acne vulgaris. This chain joins TRBV5-4 and TRBJ2-3, with 8 bases lining up with TRBD2. Sequenced sample: blood. The CDR3 DNA sequence: TGTGCCAGCAGCTTGTGGACAGCGGGAGAAGATACGCAGTATTTT. This translates into CASSLWTAGEDTQYF.